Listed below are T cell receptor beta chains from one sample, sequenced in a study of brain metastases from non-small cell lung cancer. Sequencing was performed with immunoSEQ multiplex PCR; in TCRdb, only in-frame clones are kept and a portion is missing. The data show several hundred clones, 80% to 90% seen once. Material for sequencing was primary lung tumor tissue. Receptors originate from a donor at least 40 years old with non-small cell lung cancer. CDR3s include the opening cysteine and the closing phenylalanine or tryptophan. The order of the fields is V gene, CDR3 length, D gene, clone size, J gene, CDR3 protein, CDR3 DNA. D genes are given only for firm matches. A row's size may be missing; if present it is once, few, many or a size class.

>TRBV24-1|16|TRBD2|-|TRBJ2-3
CATSDGGLAGAHTQYF
TGTGCCACCAGTGATGGGGGACTAGCGGGGGCCCATACGCAGTATTTT
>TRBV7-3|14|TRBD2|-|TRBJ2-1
CASSPLAGDNEQFF
TGTGCCAGCAGCCCTCTAGCGGGAGACAATGAGCAGTTCTTC
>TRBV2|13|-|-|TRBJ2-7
CASRDTASAEQYF
TGTGCTAGCAGGGATACAGCCTCGGCCGAGCAGTACTTC
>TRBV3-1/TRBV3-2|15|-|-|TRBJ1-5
CASSDKARHHQPQHF
TGTGCCAGCAGCGATAAGGCTCGGCATCATCAGCCCCAGCATTTT
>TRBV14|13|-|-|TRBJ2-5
CASSLYLQETQYF
TGTGCCAGCAGTCTTTACCTCCAAGAGACCCAGTACTTC
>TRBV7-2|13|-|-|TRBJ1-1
CASSFMGRIEAFF
TGTGCCAGCAGCTTCATGGGTAGGATCGAAGCTTTCTTT
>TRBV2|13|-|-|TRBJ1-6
CASSDRASKVLHF
TGTGCCAGCAGTGATAGGGCGTCCAAGGTCCTCCACTTT
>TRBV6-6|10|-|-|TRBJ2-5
CASGLETQYF
TGTGCCAGCGGGCTAGAGACCCAGTACTTC
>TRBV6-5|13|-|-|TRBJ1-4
CASSSPTPEKLFF
TGTGCCAGCAGTAGCCCGACACCAGAAAAACTGTTTTTT
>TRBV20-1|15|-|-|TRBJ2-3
CSASSLGRLTDTQYF
TGCAGTGCTAGTAGTCTGGGTCGGCTCACAGATACGCAGTATTTT
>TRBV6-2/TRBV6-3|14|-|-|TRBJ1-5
CASSYWQLGQPQHF
TGTGCCAGCAGTTACTGGCAACTCGGGCAGCCCCAGCATTTT
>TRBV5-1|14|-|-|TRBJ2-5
CASSSISGRQTQYF
TGCGCCAGCAGCTCCATAAGCGGGCGGCAGACCCAGTACTTC
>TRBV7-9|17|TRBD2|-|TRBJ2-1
CASSSMALAGGPNEQFF
TGTGCCAGCAGCTCGATGGCCCTAGCGGGGGGGCCTAATGAGCAGTTCTTC
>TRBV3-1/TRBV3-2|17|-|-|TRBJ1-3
CASSYRGPLHARNTIYF
TGTGCCAGCAGCTATAGAGGTCCTTTACACGCACGAAACACCATATATTTT
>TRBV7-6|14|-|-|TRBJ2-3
CASTTTSSTDTQYF
TGTGCCAGCACCACGACGTCTAGCACAGATACGCAATATTTT
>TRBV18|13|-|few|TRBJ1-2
CASSPGSNYGYTF
TGTGCCAGCTCCCCGGGGTCCAACTATGGCTACACCTTC
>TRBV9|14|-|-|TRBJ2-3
CASSVTGYTDTQYF
TGTGCCAGCAGCGTTACGGGGTACACAGATACGCAGTATTTT
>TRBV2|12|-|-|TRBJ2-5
CASSYSGETQYF
TGTGCCAGCAGTTACTCTGGGGAGACCCAGTACTTC
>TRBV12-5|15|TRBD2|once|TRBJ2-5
CASGGELAVQETQYF
TGTGCTAGTGGTGGCGAACTAGCGGTCCAAGAGACCCAGTACTTC
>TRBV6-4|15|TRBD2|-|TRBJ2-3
CASSDSSGGADTQYF
TGTGCCAGCAGTGACTCTAGCGGGGGGGCAGATACGCAGTATTTT
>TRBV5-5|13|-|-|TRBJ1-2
CASSPSGGYGYTF
TGTGCCAGCAGCCCCTCTGGGGGGTATGGCTACACCTTC
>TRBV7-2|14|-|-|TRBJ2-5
CASSLMRRRETQYF
TGTGCCAGCAGCTTGATGAGAAGGAGGGAGACCCAGTACTTC
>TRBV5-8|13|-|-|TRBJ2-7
CASGRTNSYEQYF
TGTGCCAGCGGGAGGACCAACTCCTACGAGCAGTACTTC
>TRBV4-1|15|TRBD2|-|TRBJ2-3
CASKLTSENTDTQYF
TGCGCCAGCAAATTGACTAGCGAAAACACAGATACGCAGTATTTT
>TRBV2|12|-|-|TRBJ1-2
CASSPGDYGYTF
TGTGCCAGCAGTCCCGGGGACTATGGCTACACCTTC
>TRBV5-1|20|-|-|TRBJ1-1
CASSLNPTRQNSIMNTEAFF
TGCGCCAGCAGCCTTAACCCGACGCGACAGAACTCCATTATGAACACTGAAGCTTTCTTT
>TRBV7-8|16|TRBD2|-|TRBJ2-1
CASSWTSGGVYNEQFF
TGTGCCAGCAGCTGGACTAGCGGGGGGGTATATAATGAGCAGTTCTTC
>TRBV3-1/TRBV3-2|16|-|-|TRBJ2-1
CASSLLFPHSDNEQFF
TGTGCCAGCAGCCTACTGTTTCCCCATTCCGACAATGAGCAGTTCTTC
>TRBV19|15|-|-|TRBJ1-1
CASKIVFDRNTEAFF
TGTGCCAGTAAGATCGTGTTTGACAGGAACACTGAAGCTTTCTTT
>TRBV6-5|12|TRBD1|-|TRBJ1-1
CASSRQGPEAFF
TGTGCCAGCAGCCGACAGGGTCCTGAAGCTTTCTTT
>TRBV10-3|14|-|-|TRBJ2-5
CAIREDGGEETQYF
TGTGCCATCAGGGAGGATGGCGGGGAAGAGACCCAGTACTTC
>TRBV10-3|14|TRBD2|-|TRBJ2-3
CAIRLAGGTDTQYF
TGTGCCATTAGGCTAGCGGGCGGCACAGATACGCAGTATTTT
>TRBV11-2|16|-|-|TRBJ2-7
CASSPKVGTDAYEQYF
TGTGCCAGCAGCCCGAAGGTAGGGACGGATGCCTACGAGCAGTACTTC
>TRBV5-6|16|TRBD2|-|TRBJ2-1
CASSQGLAGPYNEQFF
TGTGCCAGCAGCCAAGGACTAGCGGGACCCTACAATGAGCAGTTCTTC
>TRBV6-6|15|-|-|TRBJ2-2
CASSYGLANTGELFF
TGTGCCAGCAGTTACGGTTTAGCGAACACCGGGGAGCTGTTTTTT
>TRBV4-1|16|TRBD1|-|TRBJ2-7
CASSQPGTGGSYEQYF
TGCGCCAGCAGCCAACCCGGGACAGGGGGCTCCTACGAGCAGTACTTC
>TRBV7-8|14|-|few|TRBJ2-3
CASKDGTSTDTQYF
TGTGCCAGCAAGGACGGAACTAGCACAGATACGCAGTATTTT
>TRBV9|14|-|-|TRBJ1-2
CASSSSPADYGYTF
TGTGCCAGCAGCTCGTCACCGGCAGACTATGGCTACACCTTC
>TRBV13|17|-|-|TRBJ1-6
CASSRLRGDSYNSPLHF
TGTGCCAGCAGCCGCCTCAGGGGTGACTCCTATAATTCACCCCTCCACTTT
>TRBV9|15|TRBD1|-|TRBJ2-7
CASTPGGQGDHEQYF
TGTGCCAGCACCCCCGGGGGACAGGGGGACCACGAGCAGTACTTC
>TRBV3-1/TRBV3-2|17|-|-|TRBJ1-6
CASSQDFGSSYNSPLHF
TGTGCCAGCAGCCAAGATTTCGGGAGCTCCTATAATTCACCCCTCCACTTT
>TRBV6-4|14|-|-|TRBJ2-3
CASSERGSTDTQYF
TGTGCCAGCAGTGAGCGGGGAAGCACAGATACGCAGTATTTT